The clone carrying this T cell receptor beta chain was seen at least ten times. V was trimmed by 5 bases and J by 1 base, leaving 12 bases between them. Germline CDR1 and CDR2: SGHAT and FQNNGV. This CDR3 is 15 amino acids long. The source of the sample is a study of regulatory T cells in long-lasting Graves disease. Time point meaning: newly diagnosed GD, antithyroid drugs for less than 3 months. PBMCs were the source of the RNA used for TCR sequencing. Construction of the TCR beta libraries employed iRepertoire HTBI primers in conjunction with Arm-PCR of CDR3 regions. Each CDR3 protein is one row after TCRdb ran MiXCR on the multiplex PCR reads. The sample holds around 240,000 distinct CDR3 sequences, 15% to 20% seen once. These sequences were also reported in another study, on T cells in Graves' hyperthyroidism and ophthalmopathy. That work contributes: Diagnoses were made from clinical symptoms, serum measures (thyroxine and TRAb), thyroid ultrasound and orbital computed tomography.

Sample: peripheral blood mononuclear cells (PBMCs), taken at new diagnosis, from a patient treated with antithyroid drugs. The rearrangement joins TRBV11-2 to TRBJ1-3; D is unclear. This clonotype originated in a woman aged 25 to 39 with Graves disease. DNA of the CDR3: TGTGCCAGCAGCCAAGCCGAGAAGTCTGGAAACACCATATATTTT. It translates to CASSQAEKSGNTIYF.